Following are 3 T cell receptor beta chains from one sample sequenced in a study of cytomegalovirus exposure and HLA in healthy donors. Measured with immunoSEQ multiplex PCR; TCRdb has only the in-frame clones, and not every one. The data contain fewer than 200,000 clones, around nine tenths of them singletons. Sequenced: PBMCs. The origin of the receptors is a woman in her twenties or thirties in good health and CMV-seronegative.

The rearrangement joins TRBV7-8 to TRBJ1-2; 8 bases match TRBD1. The CDR3 covers 13 residues. V was pared by 4 bases and J by 8 bases, with 6 bases of the junction left unmatched. Germline V gene data show CDR1 as SGHVS and CDR2 as FQNEAQ. The CDR3 nucleotides read TGTGCCAGCAGCTCAGGACAGGGTGGAGGCTACACCTTC. It encodes CASSSGQGGGYTF.

The CDR3 spells CASSLEAGGLEQYF. The CDR3 nucleotides read TGTGCCAGCAGCTTAGAAGCGGGGGGGTTGGAGCAGTACTTC. The V gene is TRBV13, the J gene TRBJ2-7; 10 nucleotides align to TRBD2. The CDR3 consists of 14 residues. Germline CDR1 and CDR2: PRHDT and FYEKMQ (reference sequence). With V trimmed by 1 base and J by 7 bases, 4 bases remained unmatched.

The chain uses TRBV5-5 and TRBJ1-3, with TRBD1 as a possible D gene (5 bases). Trimming shortened V by 0 bases and J by 0 bases, and 13 bases separated the two germline ends. Germline CDR1 and CDR2: SGHKS and YYEKEE (reference sequence). This CDR3 is 17 amino acids long. The CDR3 DNA reads TGTGCCAGCAGCTTGGCGGGGACTGTCCGCTCTGGAAACACCATATATTTT. Its protein is CASSLAGTVRSGNTIYF.